The present T cell receptor (beta chain) was sequenced within a study of blood T cell repertoires in COVID-19. Using immunoSEQ multiplex PCR, the repertoire was profiled, and TCRdb retains in-frame clones only, with some absent. The table shows some 340,000 clones, with about 89% occurring only once. Germline V CDR1 and CDR2: MDHEN, SYDVKM. The V end lost 5 bases, the J end lost 5 bases, and 15 bases lay between the germline ends. The CDR3 has 14 amino acids. The V call is TRBV28, the J call TRBJ1-2; D is ambiguous. The TCR originated in a woman younger than 45 who had recovered from COVID-19. Sequencing was done on a sample of PBMCs or T cells enriched from blood (not recorded which). The CDR3 spells CASSTAGGVYGYTF. The CDR3 DNA is TGTGCCAGCAGTACAGCCGGAGGAGTATATGGCTACACCTTC.